The 14 T cell receptor beta chains listed next were all sequenced from one sample in a study of shared clonotypes between healthy human individuals. Using immunoSEQ multiplex PCR, the repertoire was profiled, and TCRdb retains in-frame clones only, with some absent. The sample lists hundreds of thousands of clones; about 80% were seen once. Material: memory CD4+ T cells sorted from blood. The subset denotes: CD45RA-negative fraction. The source is a woman in her twenties or thirties in good health.

This clone is a singleton in its sample. This likely came from a read error, as a far larger clone is one base away. In the same sample, other DNA sequences code for this CDR3. This rearrangement joins TRBV5-6 to TRBJ1-1; 7 bases are a match to TRBD1. Per germline, CDR1 SGHDT and CDR2 YYEEEE. The CDR3 is 14 residues long. The CDR3: CASSVGQQNTEAFF. CDR3 bases: TGTGCCAGCAGCGTGGGACAGCAGAACACTGAAGCCTTCTTT.

Comments on this clone: Other DNA variants within this sample encode the same CDR3. This chain joins TRBV5-1 and TRBJ2-1; 9 bases map to TRBD1. V trimming: 4 bases; J trimming: 3 bases; junction bases outside the gene matches: 5. Germline V CDR1 and CDR2: SGHRS, YFSETQ. CDR3 size: 15 residues. The CDR3 loop is CASSKDRGGYNEQFF. The CDR3 nucleotides read TGCGCCAGCAGCAAGGACAGGGGTGGCTACAATGAGCAGTTCTTC.

J is TRBJ2-3 and V is TRBV4-2; D remains unclear. The CDR3 runs to 14 residues. CDR1 is LGHNA and CDR2 is YNFKEQ in the germline V gene. The V and J ends lost 0 bases and 1 base respectively, with 5 bases between them. The chain's CDR3 is CASSQDGGTDTQYF. Here the CDR3 DNA reads TGTGCCAGCAGCCAAGACGGAGGCACAGATACGCAGTATTTT.

The V gene is TRBV4-1, the J gene TRBJ2-3; D is perhaps TRBD2 (6 bases). The CDR3 is made up of 12 amino acids. The germline CDR1 and CDR2 sequences are MGHRA and YSYEKL. V lost 4 bases and J lost 8, with 10 bases in between. CDR3 nucleotide sequence: TGCGCCAGCAGCCCCCGGGGGAGTACGCAGTATTTT. Residues: CASSPRGSTQYF.

The rearrangement links TRBV5-1 to TRBJ2-6, with 11 bases matching TRBD1. The V gene end was trimmed by 9 bases and the J gene end by 1 base; junction bases not matched to a gene: 12. Germline V CDR1 and CDR2: SGHRS, YFSETQ. The CDR3 totals 18 residues. The DNA of the CDR3 is TGCGCCATGACCGTCTTGGGGACAGGGGGTTCTGGGGCCAACGTCCTGACTTTC. It yields the protein CAMTVLGTGGSGANVLTF.

The chain has TRBV27 and TRBJ1-5; D might be TRBD1 (5 bases). The CDR3 is made up of 17 amino acids. V dropped 5 bases and J dropped 7 bases, with 24 bases sitting between them. Germline CDR1 reads MNHEY; CDR2 reads SMNVEV (reference sequence). The CDR3 protein is CASSPRSPGPSRQPQHF. CDR3 nucleotide sequence: TGTGCCAGCAGTCCGCGATCCCCGGGGCCTTCAAGACAGCCCCAGCATTTT.

The chain is built from TRBV6-5 and TRBJ2-2, with 12 bases matching TRBD2. CDR1 is MNHEY, CDR2 SVGAGI, per germline. This CDR3 is built from 15 residues. Losses at the gene ends were 4 bases for V and 10 bases for J; bases not matched to a gene: 7. DNA for the CDR3: TGTGCCAGCAGTTCAAGGACTAGCGGGAAGGTGGAGCTGTTTTTT. It yields the protein CASSSRTSGKVELFF.

V usage is TRBV2 and J usage is TRBJ2-7, with D perhaps given as TRBD1 or TRBD2 (5 bases each). Germline assignment: CDR1 SNHLY and CDR2 FYNNEI. Trimming shortened V by 1 base and J by 11 bases, and 9 bases separated the two germline ends. The CDR3 consists of 11 residues. CDR3 region: CASSEGGVKYF. CDR3 sequence (DNA): TGTGCCAGCAGTGAAGGAGGGGTCAAGTACTTC. Supplemented by reference TRBV2 and TRBJ2-7, the full variable domain reads EPEVTQTPSHQVTQMGQEVILRCVPISNHLYFYWYRQILGQKVEFLVSFYNNEISEKSEIFDDQFSVERPDGSNFTLKIRSTKLEDSAMYFCASSEGGVKYFGPGTRLTVT.

A single count supports this clone. The chain uses TRBV7-9 and TRBJ2-3, with a tentative D call TRBD2 (5 bases). CDR3 length equals 14 residues. Trimming took off 5 bases at V and 1 base at J, with 10 bases between the two ends. Germline lookup yields CDR1 SEHNR and CDR2 FQNEAQ (reference sequence). This CDR3 is CASSRDSGTDTQYF. Written as DNA, the CDR3 is TGTGCCAGCAGCCGAGATAGCGGCACAGATACGCAGTATTTT.

The CDR3 DNA sequence: TGTGCCAGTAGGACGCCTGGGGGACAGGGCAGTCAGCCCCAGCATTTT. This translates into CASRTPGGQGSQPQHF. J is TRBJ1-5 and V is TRBV19; 9 nucleotides align to TRBD1. CDR1 is LNHDA and CDR2 is SQIVND in the germline V gene (reference sequence). Trimming took 6 bases from V and 6 from J; bases not matched to a gene: 12. CDR3 length: 16 residues.

About this clone: Other DNA variants within this sample encode the same CDR3. The J gene is TRBJ2-5, the V gene TRBV28, with unresolved D. V gave up 5 bases and J gave up 2 bases, with 6 bases separating them. Germline V CDR1 and CDR2: MDHEN, SYDVKM. The CDR3 is 12 residues long. The CDR3 sequence is CASSAVQETQYF. The CDR3 nucleotides are TGTGCCAGCAGTGCGGTTCAAGAGACCCAGTACTTC.

This chain links TRBV7-2 with TRBJ2-7; D may be TRBD1 (6 bases). CDR1 and CDR2 from the germline V gene are SGHTA and FQGNSA. Trimming pared 0 bases from V and 3 bases from J, leaving 12 bases between. The CDR3 is 15 amino acids. The CDR3 DNA is TGTGCCAGCAGCTTAGCTGGTGGACAGAACTACGAGCAGTACTTC. Amino acids: CASSLAGGQNYEQYF.

The rearrangement joins TRBV30 to TRBJ1-2; perhaps TRBD1 as D (6 bases). V shed 0 bases and J shed 2 bases, with 13 bases lying between them. This CDR3 is 15 amino acids long. The germline gives CDR1 GTSNPN, CDR2 SVGIG (reference sequence). As DNA, the CDR3 is TGTGCCTGGAGTGTATACCCGGGGGCCAACTATGGCTACACCTTC. Its translation: CAWSVYPGANYGYTF.

V gene TRBV28 combines with J gene TRBJ2-4; 8 bases align to TRBD1. Looked up from germline, CDR1 is MDHEN and CDR2 is SYDVKM. J lost 9 bases, V lost 3 bases, and 16 bases had no gene match. This CDR3 has 17 amino acids. This CDR3 reads CASSFSEGRGRIIIQYF. DNA for the CDR3: TGTGCCAGCAGTTTCTCCGAAGGCAGGGGGCGAATTATCATTCAGTACTTC.